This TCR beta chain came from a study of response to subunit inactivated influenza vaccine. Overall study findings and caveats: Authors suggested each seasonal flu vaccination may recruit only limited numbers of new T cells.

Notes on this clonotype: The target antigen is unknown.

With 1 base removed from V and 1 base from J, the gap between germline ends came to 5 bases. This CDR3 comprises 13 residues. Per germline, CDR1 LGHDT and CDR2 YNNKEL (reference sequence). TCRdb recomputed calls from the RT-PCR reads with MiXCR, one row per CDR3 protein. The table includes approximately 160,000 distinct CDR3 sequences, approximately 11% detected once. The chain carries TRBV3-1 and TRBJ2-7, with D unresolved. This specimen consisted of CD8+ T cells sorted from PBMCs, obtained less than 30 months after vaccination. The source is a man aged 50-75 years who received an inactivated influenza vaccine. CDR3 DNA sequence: TGTGCCAGCAGCCAAGTAGTGTCCTACGAGCAGTACTTC. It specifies CASSQVVSYEQYF.